Included here is one T cell receptor beta chain sequence, with context. Clones were read by immunoSEQ multiplex PCR, and TCRdb kept only the in-frame ones, dropping some. The sample consists of about 190,000 clones, around 84% of them appearing once. The data derive from a study of blood T cell repertoires in COVID-19. About the study: The analysed material was cDNA or gDNA that came from T cells, B-cell-depleted T cells, or PBMCs.

Source material: peripheral blood. This TCR was recovered from a human donor in a cohort sampled during active COVID-19.

CDR3 bases: TGTGCCAGCAGCCAAGGAGGGAATAGCGGGATCGAGACCCAGTACTTC. It specifies CASSQGGNSGIETQYF. V and J are TRBV14 and TRBJ2-5; 8 bases match TRBD2. The V gene's germline CDR1 is SGHDN and CDR2 FVKESK. The CDR3 runs 16 residues. The junction had 9 bases not matched to a gene; V was cut back by 1 base and J by 5 bases.